This T cell receptor beta chain is drawn from a study of T cell responses to AZD1222 COVID-19 vaccine. V shed 6 bases and J shed 1 base, with 15 bases lying between them. The germline V gene has CDR1 SNHLY and CDR2 FYNNEI. CDR3 length: 16 residues. To note about this clone: Its antigen is as yet unknown.

Profiled with immunoSEQ multiplex PCR; TCRdb holds only in-frame clones, not every one. The sample consists of more than 70,000 clones, 70% to 90% of them appearing once. Broader study findings: Females made up more of the donors, who were largely white British, and clonal diversity may have come out too low. The study found vaccine-associated CD4 TCRs spanning spike, dominant at 160-218 and 743-854. Two AZD1222 doses significantly raised spike-specific TCR breadth and depth over controls. Repertoire samples came only from after the peak T cell response.

The receptor's source is an adult in good health. The chain is built from TRBV2 and TRBJ1-4; a weak D match, TRBD1 (5 bases). The sample was peripheral blood, taken on day 0 of AZD1222 vaccination. The CDR3 sequence is CASREFGDGTNEKLFF. CDR3 nucleotides: TGTGCCAGCAGAGAGTTCGGGGACGGAACTAATGAAAAACTGTTTTTT.